Each of the 10 T cell receptor beta chains below was sequenced from the same sample in a study of blood T cell repertoires in COVID-19. Assay used: immunoSEQ multiplex PCR; TCRdb lists only in-frame clones, some missing. The profile shows 55,000 to 70,000 clones, over 65% of them singletons. The sample was peripheral blood. The receptors come from a human donor in a cohort sampled during active COVID-19.

CDR3 bases: TGCAGCGTGGCAGGTTATGACACTGAAGCTTTCTTT. Protein sequence: CSVAGYDTEAFF. The genes are TRBV29-1 and TRBJ1-1; no definite D call. The V and J ends lost 6 bases and 3 bases respectively, with 11 bases between them. Germline loops: CDR1 SQVTM, CDR2 ANQGSEA. The CDR3 runs 12 residues.

The genes are TRBV10-1 and TRBJ2-2; 9 nucleotides match TRBD1. Germline V gives CDR1 WNHNN, CDR2 SYGVQD (reference sequence). The CDR3 sequence is 14 residues long. The junction had 5 bases not matched to a gene; V was cut back by 6 bases and J by 6 bases. As DNA, the CDR3 is TGCGCCAGCAGACCCGGGACAGGGTCCGGGGAGCTGTTTTTT. Translation gives CASRPGTGSGELFF.

V and J are TRBV19 and TRBJ1-5; D not resolved. CDR3 size: 15 residues. Germline assignment: CDR1 LNHDA and CDR2 SQIVND (reference sequence). The V end was cut by 6 bases, the J end by 0 bases, with 12 bases between. In DNA, the CDR3 is TGTGCCAGTAGGACGGCCGGGGTTAGCAATCAGCCCCAGCATTTT. It yields the protein CASRTAGVSNQPQHF.

The V gene is TRBV5-6, the J gene TRBJ1-5, with D unresolved. CDR1 and CDR2 from the germline V gene are SGHDT and YYEEEE. The CDR3 runs 15 residues. The V gene lost 0 bases and the J gene lost 5 bases, with 12 bases spanning the gap. The CDR3 sequence: CASSLGPSGDQPQHF. CDR3 nucleotide sequence: TGTGCCAGCAGCTTGGGTCCTAGCGGCGATCAGCCCCAGCATTTT.

This rearrangement joins TRBV5-4 to TRBJ1-4; a weak D match, TRBD1 (5 bases). V lost 0 bases, J lost 0 bases, and 9 bases lay in between. From germline, CDR1 is SGHNT and CDR2 YYREEE (reference sequence). The CDR3 spans 16 residues. CDR3 coding DNA: TGTGCCAGCAGCTTGGACAGGCCGACAACTAATGAAAAACTGTTTTTT. This gives the protein CASSLDRPTTNEKLFF.

J is TRBJ1-1 and V is TRBV30; 7 nucleotides match TRBD1. This CDR3 spans 13 amino acids. CDR1 and CDR2 from the germline V gene are GTSNPN and SVGIG (reference sequence). Trimming removed 8 bases from V and 0 bases from J; junction bases left unmatched: 6. The CDR3 loop reads CAGDRLMNTEAFF. The CDR3 DNA reads TGTGCCGGGGACAGATTAATGAACACTGAAGCTTTCTTT.

The J gene is TRBJ2-7, the V gene TRBV20-1, with TRBD1 identical over 7 bases. Looked up from germline, CDR1 is DFQATT and CDR2 is SNEGSKA (reference sequence). Trimming cost V 6 bases and J 6 bases; bases outside gene matches: 5. This CDR3 is built from 11 residues. CDR3 sequence reads: CSAETGPEQYF. In DNA form, the CDR3 reads TGCAGTGCCGAGACAGGGCCCGAGCAGTACTTC.

This sequence joins TRBV29-1 and TRBJ2-3, with unresolved D. Germline assignment: CDR1 SQVTM and CDR2 ANQGSEA. V was clipped by 2 bases and J by 3 bases, with 6 bases between them. The CDR3 is 12 residues long. CDR3 region: CSVEWPTDTQYF. For the CDR3, the DNA is TGCAGCGTTGAATGGCCAACAGATACGCAGTATTTT.

This clone came up once. This rearrangement joins TRBV5-1 to TRBJ1-2, with 9 bases aligning to TRBD1. Germline trimming cut 4 bases from V and 8 bases from J; bases unmatched to any gene: 18. CDR1 and CDR2 (germline): SGHRS, YFSETQ. The CDR3 consists of 17 residues. The CDR3, as DNA: TGCGCCAGCAGCCTTACGGCGGGACAGGGTGATCAACCCGGCTACACCTTC. Its protein product is CASSLTAGQGDQPGYTF.

This chain links TRBV5-1 with TRBJ1-4, with D maybe TRBD1 (6 bases). Trimming took off 0 bases at V and 6 bases at J, with 9 bases between the two ends. The CDR3 loop spans 14 amino acids. CDR1 and CDR2 from the germline V gene are SGHRS and YFSETQ. Here the CDR3 DNA reads TGCGCCAGCAGCTTGGGACAGGAAGATGAAAAACTGTTTTTT. This codes for CASSLGQEDEKLFF.